The entry that follows covers one T cell receptor beta chain sequence. Its specificity is not known. The data were taken from a study of T cell responses to AZD1222 COVID-19 vaccine. Measured with immunoSEQ multiplex PCR; TCRdb has only the in-frame clones, and not every one. The table shows about 93,000 clones, with 88% occurring only once. Study-wide results and limits: Close to half of all spike-specific TCRs reportedly target regions of the variants that are unmutated.

The receptor comes from an adult in good health. Sequencing used peripheral blood, obtained on day 0 of AZD1222 vaccination.

The CDR3 coding sequence is TGTGCCAGCAGTGAGGCTAGCGGGAGGGCTGCCTACGAGCAGTACTTC. This sequence encodes CASSEASGRAAYEQYF. The genes are TRBV2 and TRBJ2-7, with 12 bases matching TRBD2. The CDR3 spans 16 residues. The trim removed 3 bases at V and 2 bases at J, leaving 5 bases unmatched. CDR1 is SNHLY and CDR2 is FYNNEI in the germline V gene.